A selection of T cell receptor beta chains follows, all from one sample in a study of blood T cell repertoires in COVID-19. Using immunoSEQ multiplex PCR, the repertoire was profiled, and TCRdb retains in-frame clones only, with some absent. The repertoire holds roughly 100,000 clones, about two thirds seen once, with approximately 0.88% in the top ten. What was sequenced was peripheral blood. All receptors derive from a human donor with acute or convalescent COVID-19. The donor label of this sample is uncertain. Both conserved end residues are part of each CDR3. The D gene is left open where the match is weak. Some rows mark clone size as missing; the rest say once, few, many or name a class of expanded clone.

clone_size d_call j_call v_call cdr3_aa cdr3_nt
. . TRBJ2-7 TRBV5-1 CASSLAESYEQYF TGCGCCAGCAGCTTGGCCGAGTCCTACGAGCAGTACTTC
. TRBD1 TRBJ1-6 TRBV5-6 CASSWRSTGVSSYNSPLHF TGTGCCAGCAGCTGGAGGTCGACAGGGGTTAGCTCCTATAATTCACCCCTCCACTTT
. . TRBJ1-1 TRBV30 CAWSEVREAFF TGTGCCTGGAGTGAAGTACGGGAAGCTTTCTTT
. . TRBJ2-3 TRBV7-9 CASSVQGSTDTQYF TGTGCCAGCTCGGTCCAGGGATCCACAGATACGCAGTATTTT
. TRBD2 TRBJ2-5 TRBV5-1 CASREGEETQYF TGCGCCAGTCGGGAGGGGGAGGAGACCCAGTACTTC
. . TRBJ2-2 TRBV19 CASSISAANTGELFF TGTGCCAGTAGTATCTCAGCGGCGAACACCGGGGAGCTGTTTTTT
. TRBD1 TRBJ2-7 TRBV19 CASSILWTGELEQYF TGTGCCAGTAGTATTCTGTGGACAGGGGAGCTCGAGCAGTACTTC
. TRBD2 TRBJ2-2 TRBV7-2 CASSLSGGNTGELFF TGTGCCAGCAGCCTGAGCGGGGGGAACACCGGGGAGCTGTTTTTT
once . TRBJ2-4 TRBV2 CASSEGPGTTRAKNIQYF TGTGCCAGCAGTGAAGGTCCCGGGACAACCCGGGCCAAAAACATTCAGTACTTC
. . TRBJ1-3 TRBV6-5 CASSLRAHSGNTIYF TGTGCCAGCAGTTTGAGGGCGCACTCTGGAAACACCATATATTTT
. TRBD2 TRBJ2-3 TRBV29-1 CSVEFWGLAGFVDTQYF TGCAGCGTTGAATTTTGGGGACTAGCGGGGTTCGTAGATACGCAGTATTTT
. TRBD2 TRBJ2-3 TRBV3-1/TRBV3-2 CASSQHGGGRDTQYF TGTGCCAGCAGCCAACACGGCGGGGGGAGAGATACGCAGTATTTT
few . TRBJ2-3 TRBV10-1 CASSRSSGTDTQYF TGCGCCAGCAGTCGGTCCTCCGGCACAGATACGCAGTATTTT
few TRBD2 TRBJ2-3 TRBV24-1 CATRGPGLAGTTDTQYF TGTGCCACCAGGGGTCCGGGACTAGCGGGGACCACAGATACGCAGTATTTT
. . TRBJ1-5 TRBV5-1 CASSGLLGGPQHF TGCGCCAGCAGTGGACTCCTAGGGGGGCCCCAGCATTTT
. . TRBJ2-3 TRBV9 CASSVLAVSSTDTQYF TGTGCCAGCAGCGTCCTAGCCGTCTCTAGCACAGATACGCAGTATTTT
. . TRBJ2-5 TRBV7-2 CASSITSSRETQYF TGTGCCAGCAGCATTACTAGTTCGCGGGAGACCCAGTACTTC
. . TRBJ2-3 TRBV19 CASSRRGTTDTQYF TGTGCCAGTAGTCGACGCGGAACCACAGATACGCAGTATTTT
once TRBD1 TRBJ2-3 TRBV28 CASAVWDRGTDTQYF TGTGCCAGCGCAGTTTGGGACAGGGGAACAGATACGCAGTATTTT
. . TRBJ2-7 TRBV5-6 CASYNPSISYEQYF TGTGCCAGCTACAACCCTTCGATTTCCTACGAGCAGTACTTC
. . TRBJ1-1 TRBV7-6 CASSPRQVVRYAEAFF TGTGCCAGCAGCCCCCGACAGGTTGTACGGTACGCTGAAGCTTTCTTT
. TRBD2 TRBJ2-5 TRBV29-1 CSARGGETQYF TGCAGCGCCCGGGGGGGGGAGACCCAGTACTTC
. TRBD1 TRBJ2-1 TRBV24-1 CATRPGTGGWNEQFF TGTGCCACCAGACCCGGGACAGGGGGCTGGAATGAGCAGTTCTTC
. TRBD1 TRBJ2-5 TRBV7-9 CASSPARTGGKVTQYF TGTGCCAGCAGCCCCGCCCGAACAGGGGGAAAAGTCACCCAGTACTTC
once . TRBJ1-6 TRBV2 CASRLEGRGDNSPLHF TGTGCCAGCAGACTCGAAGGGAGGGGGGATAATTCACCCCTCCACTTT
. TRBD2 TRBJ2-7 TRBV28 CASSLGTRNYEQYF TGTGCCAGCAGTTTGGGGACTAGAAACTACGAGCAGTACTTC
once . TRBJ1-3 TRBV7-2 CASSSLQGRNTIYF TGTGCCAGCAGCTCACTACAGGGCCGGAACACCATATATTTT
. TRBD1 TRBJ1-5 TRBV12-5 CASGSRDRGPPWQPQHF TGTGCTAGTGGTTCCCGGGACAGGGGGCCTCCGTGGCAGCCCCAGCATTTT
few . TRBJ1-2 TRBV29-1 CSVLGGSRGYTF TGCAGCGTGTTAGGGGGATCGAGGGGCTACACCTTC
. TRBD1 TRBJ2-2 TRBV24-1 CATSERLGQGIAGELFF TGTGCCACCAGTGAGCGATTGGGACAGGGGATAGCCGGGGAGCTGTTTTTT
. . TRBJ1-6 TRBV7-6 CASSLSSQGNSPLHF TGTGCCAGCAGCTTATCATCCCAGGGTAATTCACCCCTCCACTTT
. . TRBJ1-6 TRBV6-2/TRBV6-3 CASSYSIARTPKDSPLHF TGTGCCAGCAGTTACTCGATTGCACGGACACCTAAAGATTCACCCCTCCACTTT
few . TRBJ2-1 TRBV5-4 CASSLWGDNEQFF TGTGCCAGCAGCTTGTGGGGGGACAATGAGCAGTTCTTC
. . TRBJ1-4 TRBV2 CASRPGSTNEKLFF TGTGCCAGCAGACCGGGATCTACTAATGAAAAACTGTTTTTT
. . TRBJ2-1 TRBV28 CASRPGIGGSYNEQFF TGTGCCAGCAGGCCAGGGATCGGGGGATCATACAATGAGCAGTTCTTC
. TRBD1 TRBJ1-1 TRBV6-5 CASSYSLSARDREAFF TGTGCCAGCAGTTACTCGTTATCTGCGAGGGACAGGGAAGCTTTCTTT
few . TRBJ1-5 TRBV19 CASSIWGDQPQHF TGTGCCAGTAGTATATGGGGGGATCAGCCCCAGCATTTT
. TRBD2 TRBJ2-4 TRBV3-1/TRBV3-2 CASSGRKNIQYF TGTGCCAGTTCCGGGAGGAAAAACATTCAGTACTTC
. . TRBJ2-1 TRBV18 CASSPPAGNEQFF TGTGCCAGCTCACCACCGGCAGGAAATGAGCAGTTCTTC
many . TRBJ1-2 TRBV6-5 CASREQDHRDGGYTF TGTGCCAGCCGGGAACAAGATCACAGGGATGGTGGCTACACCTTC
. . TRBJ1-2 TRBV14 CASSLGTNYGYTF TGTGCCAGCAGCCTGGGGACAAACTATGGCTACACCTTC
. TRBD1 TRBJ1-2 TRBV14 CASSQSGTGLFGYTF TGTGCCAGCAGCCAGTCCGGGACAGGCCTATTTGGCTACACCTTC
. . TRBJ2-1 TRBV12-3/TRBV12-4 CASSLRGEQFF TGTGCCAGCAGTCTTCGAGGTGAGCAGTTCTTC
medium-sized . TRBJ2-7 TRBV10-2 CASSEAESYEQYF TGCGCCAGCAGTGAGGCGGAGAGCTACGAGCAGTACTTC
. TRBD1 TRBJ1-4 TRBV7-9 CASSRDRGKEKLFF TGTGCCAGCAGCCGGGACAGGGGGAAAGAAAAACTGTTTTTT
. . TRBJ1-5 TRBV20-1 CSASMRHPNQPQHF TGCAGTGCTAGTATGAGGCACCCCAATCAGCCCCAGCATTTT
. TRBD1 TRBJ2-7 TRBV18 CASSPRGARGQGYEQYF TGTGCCAGCTCACCTCGGGGAGCCAGGGGACAGGGGTACGAGCAGTACTTC
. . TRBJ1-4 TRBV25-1 CASSSTTNEKLFF TGTGCCAGCAGTTCTACAACTAATGAAAAACTGTTTTTT
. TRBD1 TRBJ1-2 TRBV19 CASSMRGLGYGYTF TGTGCCAGTAGTATGAGGGGGCTGGGCTATGGCTACACCTTC